This T cell receptor (beta chain) was retrieved from a study of blood T cell repertoires in COVID-19. Study at large: Sites across the United States, Italy and Spain contributed samples from acute and convalescent COVID-19. In each case, the material was cDNA or gDNA derived from T cells, B-cell-depleted T cells, or PBMCs.

The germline gives CDR1 LGHDT, CDR2 YNNKEL (reference sequence). V shed 4 bases and J 5 bases; nucleotides not matched to a gene: 8. The CDR3 has 15 amino acids. Profiled with immunoSEQ multiplex PCR; TCRdb holds only in-frame clones, not every one. The sample lists about 230,000 clones; about 85% were seen once. Specimen: peripheral blood. The sequence came from a woman aged 80 or over with acute or convalescent COVID-19. This chain joins TRBV3-1 (or the pseudogene TRBV3-2) and TRBJ2-1, with 7 bases matching TRBD1. CDR3 in DNA: TGTGCCAGCAGCCCCGGGTTCGGGACAGACAATGAGCAGTTCTTC. Its translation is CASSPGFGTDNEQFF.